This TCR beta chain was recorded in a study of vaccination and CD4 T cells after COVID-19. The treatment denotes: approximately 9-day PBMC culture with coronavirus spike peptide pools or control peptides (ViraFEST assay). With the Oncomine TCR Beta short-read assay, DNA from cultured CD4+ T cells was sequenced. Investigators isolated genomic DNA from cultured CD4+ T cells. TCRdb re-derived calls from the PCR reads in MiXCR, one entry per CDR3 protein. The sample yields roughly 11,000 distinct CDR3 sequences, about 47% seen once. Study-level points and caveats: There were relatively few convalescent patients studied, and there were no early post-infection timepoints. The median proportion of reactive clones detected only post-vaccination in convalescent patients was approximately 87%.

Worth noting for this clonotype: The antigen is unknown.

This CDR3 region has 14 residues. From germline, CDR1 is DFQATT and CDR2 SNEGSKA (reference sequence). With V trimmed by 3 bases and J by 4 bases, 3 bases remained unmatched. The chain employs TRBV20-1 and TRBJ2-3, with 11 nucleotides matching TRBD2. The clonotype originates from a human donor who had recovered from COVID-19. What was sequenced was CD4+ T cells from blood, cultured in vitro. CDR3 coding DNA: TGCAGTGCTAGGACTAGCGGGGTCGCAGATACGCAGTATTTT. It encodes CSARTSGVADTQYF.